One and the same sample provided the 26 T cell receptor beta chains below, sequenced in a study of cytomegalovirus exposure and HLA in healthy donors listed by TCRdb under 2017. Libraries were built with the immunoSEQ multiplex PCR assay. The multiplex PCR relied on a mix of 60 forward primers for TCR Vbeta segments and 13 reverse primers for TCR Jbeta segments. TCRdb limited this immuneACCESS table to in-frame rearrangements with V and J called. A share of clones is missing; checked studies link under half to unresolved V genes, and the rest is unexplained. The sample data list 90,000 to 120,000 clones, and 76% of these were observed just once. In total, the top ten clones hold about 2% of the sample. The sequenced sample was PBMCs. The receptors shown here come from a man between 18 and 35 years old in good health and CMV-seronegative.

The chain combines TRBV19 with TRBJ2-5, with TRBD2 identical over 14 bases. Looked up from germline, CDR1 is LNHDA and CDR2 is SQIVND (reference sequence). The V segment lost 8 bases and the J segment 0 bases; nucleotides outside the gene matches: 5. The CDR3 sequence is 16 residues long. Written as DNA, the CDR3 is TGTGCCAGTGCCCGACTAGCGGGGGGGAACCAAGAGACCCAGTACTTC. Amino acids: CASARLAGGNQETQYF.

The V and J genes are TRBV7-2 and TRBJ2-7; a possible D gene is TRBD1 (5 bases). CDR1 and CDR2 from the germline V gene are SGHTA and FQGNSA. With 2 bases removed from V and 1 base from J, the gap between germline ends came to 12 bases. The CDR3 has 15 amino acids. The CDR3 reads CASSLRGQRSYEQYF. In DNA form, the CDR3 reads TGTGCCAGCAGCTTAAGGGGTCAGAGATCCTACGAGCAGTACTTC.

This chain uses TRBV6-6 with TRBJ2-2, with D maybe TRBD2 (5 bases). There are 14 residues in the CDR3. Deletions cut 11 bases from V and 0 bases from J, with 13 bases between. Germline V CDR1 and CDR2: MNHNY, SVGAGI (reference sequence). The CDR3 DNA is TGTGCCGCAAGGGAGAACGCGAACACCGGGGAGCTGTTTTTT. Translating gives CAARENANTGELFF.

The genes are TRBV27 and TRBJ2-2; no definite D call. Trimming shortened V by 3 bases and J by 4 bases, and 6 bases separated the two germline ends. This CDR3 is 13 amino acids long. CDR1 MNHEY and CDR2 SMNVEV come from the germline V gene (reference sequence). The CDR3, as DNA: TGTGCCAGCAGTTTTCGCGTCACCGGGGAGCTGTTTTTT. As protein: CASSFRVTGELFF.

This clone occurred a few times. The chain combines TRBV7-3 with TRBJ2-2, with 9 bases that match TRBD2. Germline CDR1 SGHTA, CDR2 FQGTGA. After removal of 5 bases from V and 0 bases from J, the junction contained 4 bases not matched to a gene. The CDR3 contains 16 residues. The chain's CDR3 is CASSAKRGANTGELFF. The CDR3 DNA follows: TGTGCCAGCAGCGCTAAGCGGGGGGCGAACACCGGGGAGCTGTTTTTT.

V and J are TRBV2 and TRBJ2-7, with no clear D. The germline V and J ends were trimmed by 8 bases and 2 bases, with 13 bases remaining between them. The CDR3 runs to 13 residues. CDR1 and CDR2 (germline): SNHLY, FYNNEI. CDR3 sequence: CASRRERTYEQYF. CDR3 sequence (DNA): TGTGCCAGCCGCCGAGAGAGGACCTACGAGCAGTACTTC.

V is TRBV6-1 and J is TRBJ2-7; D remains ambiguous. Germline lookup yields CDR1 MNHNS and CDR2 SASEGT. V lost 11 bases and J lost 4, with 12 bases in between. This CDR3 has 11 amino acids. CDR3 sequence: CAERGVYEQYF. The CDR3 nucleotides are TGTGCCGAGAGAGGCGTTTACGAGCAGTACTTC.

This chain connects TRBV19 to TRBJ1-6; D is unresolved. This CDR3 region has 14 residues. In germline, CDR1 is LNHDA, CDR2 SQIVND (reference sequence). V was trimmed by 1 base and J by 5 bases, leaving 6 bases between them. CDR3 sequence: CASSIGGNNSPLHF. CDR3 sequence (DNA): TGTGCCAGTAGTATAGGAGGGAATAATTCACCCCTCCACTTT. Supplemented by reference TRBV19 and TRBJ1-6, the full variable domain reads DGGITQSPKYLFRKEGQNVTLSCEQNLNHDAMYWYRQDPGQGLRLIYYSQIVNDFQKGDIAEGYSVSREKKESFPLTVTSAQKNPTAFYLCASSIGGNNSPLHFGNGTRLTVT.

The CDR3 DNA reads TGTGCCAGCAGCCCTACAGGGGCCCAGCCCCAGCATTTT. Protein sequence: CASSPTGAQPQHF. The chain links TRBV7-2 to TRBJ1-5, with 7 bases that match TRBD1. The junction had 5 bases not matched to a gene; V was cut back by 5 bases and J by 7 bases. CDR3 size: 13 residues. Germline-derived CDR1 and CDR2 are SGHTA and FQGNSA.

The gene calls are TRBV5-1 and TRBJ2-2, with 8 bases lining up with TRBD1. CDR3 length: 15 residues. Trimming at V came to 4 bases and at J to 2 bases, leaving 4 bases not matched to a gene. Germline CDR1 is SGHRS and CDR2 is YFSETQ. Written as DNA, the CDR3 is TGCGCCAGCAGCCTTGGACAGGGTAACACCGGGGAGCTGTTTTTT. Translated: CASSLGQGNTGELFF.

This chain uses TRBV5-4 with TRBJ2-7, with D perhaps matching TRBD1 (8 bases). Trimming pared 2 bases from V and 5 bases from J, leaving 11 bases between. The CDR3 consists of 13 residues. Per germline, CDR1 SGHNT and CDR2 YYREEE (reference sequence). The CDR3 protein is CASSLQGGNEQYF. CDR3 coding DNA: TGTGCCAGCAGCTTACAGGGGGGGAACGAGCAGTACTTC.

This clone is a singleton in its sample. The chain is built from TRBV9 and TRBJ1-6, with 7 bases matching TRBD1. The CDR3 is 18 residues long. Losses at the gene ends were 0 bases for V and 8 bases for J; bases not matched to a gene: 14. Germline V gene sequence: CDR1 SGDLS, CDR2 YYNGEE. The CDR3: CASSVVSSPGQTDSPLHF. The DNA of the CDR3 is TGTGCCAGCAGCGTAGTATCCTCCCCGGGACAGACTGATTCACCCCTCCACTTT.

The V call is TRBV5-8, the J call TRBJ2-2; TRBD1 aligns across 9 bases. CDR1 is SGHTS, CDR2 YDEGEE, per germline. The CDR3 runs to 16 residues. V lost 4 bases, J lost 7 bases, and 11 bases stayed unmatched. The CDR3 nucleotides are TGTGCCAGCAGCCCCCGGACAGGGGCCCATGGCGGGGAGCTGTTTTTT. Amino acid sequence: CASSPRTGAHGGELFF. The variable domain in full, with the rest retrieved from reference TRBV5-8 and TRBJ2-2, is EAGVTQSPTHLIKTRGQQATLRCSPISGHTSVYWYQQALGLGLQFLLWYDEGEERNRGNFPPRFSGRQFPNYSSELNVNALELEDSALYLCASSPRTGAHGGELFFGEGSRLTVL.

The chain joins TRBV11-2 to TRBJ2-5; TRBD1 might be the D (5 bases). The CDR3 has 12 residues. Germline CDR1 reads SGHAT; CDR2 reads FQNNGV. V lost 5 bases and J lost 3, with 7 bases in between. Here the CDR3 DNA reads TGTGCCAGCAGCCCGGACAAAGAGACCCAGTACTTC. Translated, it gives CASSPDKETQYF.

The chain employs TRBV29-1 and TRBJ2-5; 8 positions match TRBD2. Near its end, the DNA agrees better with TRBJ2-7, so the J call may be wrong. Germline V gives CDR1 SQVTM, CDR2 ANQGSEA. This CDR3 has 14 amino acids. The CDR3 protein is CSVEWGSGIGEQYF. The CDR3 DNA sequence: TGCAGCGTTGAGTGGGGTAGCGGGATCGGCGAGCAGTACTTC.

The sample holds a few counts of this clone. The chain joins TRBV27 to TRBJ2-1; 8 bases fit TRBD1. Germline V gives CDR1 MNHEY, CDR2 SMNVEV (reference sequence). J was trimmed by 12 bases and V by 7 bases; bases with no gene match: 11. This CDR3 has 13 amino acids. The CDR3 bases are TGTGCCAGCATGAGACAGGGGCCCGGAGGGCAGTTCTTC. This codes for CASMRQGPGGQFF.

The chain is built from TRBV6-1 and TRBJ2-3; no reliable D call. The CDR3 has 15 residues. Looked up from germline, CDR1 is MNHNS and CDR2 is SASEGT. V was pared by 4 bases and J by 0 bases, with 11 bases between. DNA for the CDR3: TGTGCCAGCAGTGGGGCGCCCTATAGCACAGATACGCAGTATTTT. As protein: CASSGAPYSTDTQYF.

The chain recombines TRBV6-1 with TRBJ2-3; tentatively, D is TRBD1 (5 bases). CDR3 length: 14 residues. Germline lookup yields CDR1 MNHNS and CDR2 SASEGT. V lost 5 bases and J 2 bases, leaving 11 bases between the germline ends. The CDR3 is CASSPDSFTDTQYF. CDR3 coding DNA: TGTGCCAGCAGTCCTGACAGTTTCACAGATACGCAGTATTTT.

In its sample, this clone was seen a few times. The V call is TRBV19, the J call TRBJ1-2; 10 bases are shared with TRBD1. The CDR3 totals 13 residues. V shed 5 bases and J 5 bases; nucleotides not matched to a gene: 2. Per the germline V gene, CDR1 is LNHDA and CDR2 is SQIVND (reference sequence). CDR3 amino acids: CASSPGQGYGYTF. The DNA of the CDR3 is TGTGCCAGTAGTCCGGGACAGGGGTATGGCTACACCTTC.

The chain links TRBV27 to TRBJ2-1; TRBD2 agrees at 11 bases. Germline V gene lookup returns CDR1 MNHEY and CDR2 SMNVEV (reference sequence). The CDR3 contains 18 residues. V lost 7 bases, J lost 4 bases, and 15 bases stayed unmatched. Written as DNA, the CDR3 is TGTGCCAGCAAAACAAAGGGGATCCTAGCGGGGGGTTACAATGAGCAGTTCTTC. Translating gives CASKTKGILAGGYNEQFF.

This clone was observed a few times. The chain links TRBV6-6 to TRBJ1-5; D gene unclear. The CDR3 has 13 amino acids. Germline assignment: CDR1 MNHNY and CDR2 SVGAGI (reference sequence). V lost 11 bases and J 0 bases, leaving 11 bases between the germline ends. The CDR3 loop reads CASWRNSNQPQHF. CDR3 DNA: TGTGCCTCCTGGAGGAATAGCAATCAGCCCCAGCATTTT.

J is TRBJ1-2 and V is TRBV6-1, with D uncertain. V was cut by 7 bases and J by 3 bases, with 9 bases left in between. CDR1 is MNHNS and CDR2 is SASEGT in the germline V gene. CDR3 length: 12 amino acids. The CDR3 spells CASTSVDYGYTF. The CDR3 coding sequence is TGTGCCAGCACCTCAGTCGACTATGGCTACACCTTC.

The chain is built from TRBV5-1 and TRBJ2-7; D not certain. V lost 1 base and J 3 bases, leaving 11 bases between the germline ends. Germline-derived CDR1 and CDR2 are SGHRS and YFSETQ. CDR3 size: 14 residues. In DNA, the CDR3 is TGCGCCAGCAGCTTGACAGAGTCCCGCTACGAGCAGTACTTC. This sequence encodes CASSLTESRYEQYF.

V and J are TRBV7-8 and TRBJ2-5, with 8 bases aligning to TRBD2. Germline lookup yields CDR1 SGHVS and CDR2 FQNEAQ. This CDR3 comprises 16 residues. The V segment lost 6 bases and the J segment 2 bases; nucleotides outside the gene matches: 11. Here the CDR3 DNA reads TGTGCCAGCAGGCAGAGCGGGGGTGCCCTACAAGAGACCCAGTACTTC. It yields the protein CASRQSGGALQETQYF.

The chain carries TRBV5-1 and TRBJ2-7, with D possibly matching TRBD1 (6 bases). Germline V gives CDR1 SGHRS, CDR2 YFSETQ. The CDR3 sequence is 14 residues long. V gave up 7 bases and J gave up 2 bases, with 16 bases separating them. CDR3 bases: TGCGCCAGCGGGGGCACGGACAGCACCTACGAGCAGTACTTC. This gives the protein CASGGTDSTYEQYF.

The V and J genes are TRBV28 and TRBJ1-6; maybe TRBD1 (6 bases). V was trimmed by 4 bases and J by 2 bases, leaving 15 bases between them. CDR3 length equals 17 residues. The germline V gene has CDR1 MDHEN and CDR2 SYDVKM. The CDR3 spells CASSSYRARAYNSPLHF. The CDR3 coding sequence is TGTGCCAGCAGTTCATACAGGGCGAGGGCCTATAATTCACCCCTCCACTTT.